This T cell receptor (beta chain) stems from a study of lymphopenia after photon versus proton radiotherapy. This clone was detected once. The CDR3 sequence is 15 residues long. V lost 5 bases and J lost 1; bases outside the gene matches: 1. The germline CDR1 and CDR2 sequences are SEHNR and FQNEAQ (reference sequence). Some clones are missing from TCRdb's copy, which holds only in-frame ones; the method was immunoSEQ multiplex PCR. The table includes 150,000 to 200,000 clones, 70% to 90% detected once. The chain links TRBV7-9 to TRBJ2-2, with 10 bases identical to TRBD2. The sequence came from a man aged 45-60 years with gastric cancer. Sequencing used peripheral blood, obtained from a patient treated with photon-based radiotherapy. CDR3 in amino acids: CASSRTSGNTGELFF. DNA of the CDR3: TGTGCCAGCAGCCGGACTAGCGGGAACACCGGGGAGCTGTTTTTT.